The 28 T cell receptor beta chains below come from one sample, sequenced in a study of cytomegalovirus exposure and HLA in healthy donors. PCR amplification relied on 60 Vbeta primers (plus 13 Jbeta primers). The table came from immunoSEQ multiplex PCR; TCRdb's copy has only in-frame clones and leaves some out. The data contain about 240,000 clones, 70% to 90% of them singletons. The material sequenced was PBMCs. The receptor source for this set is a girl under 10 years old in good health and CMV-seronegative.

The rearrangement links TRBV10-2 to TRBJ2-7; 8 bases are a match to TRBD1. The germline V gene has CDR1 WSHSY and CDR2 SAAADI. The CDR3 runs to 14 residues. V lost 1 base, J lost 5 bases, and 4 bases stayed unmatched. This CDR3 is CASSEFRGPHEQYF. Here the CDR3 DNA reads TGCGCCAGCAGTGAGTTCAGGGGGCCTCACGAGCAGTACTTC.

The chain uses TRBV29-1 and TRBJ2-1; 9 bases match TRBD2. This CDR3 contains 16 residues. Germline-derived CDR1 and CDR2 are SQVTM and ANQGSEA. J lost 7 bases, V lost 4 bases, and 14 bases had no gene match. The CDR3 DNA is TGCAGCGTTGGGAGGAGGCGGGAGGGCCCGCGGAATGAGCAGTTCTTC. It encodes CSVGRRREGPRNEQFF.

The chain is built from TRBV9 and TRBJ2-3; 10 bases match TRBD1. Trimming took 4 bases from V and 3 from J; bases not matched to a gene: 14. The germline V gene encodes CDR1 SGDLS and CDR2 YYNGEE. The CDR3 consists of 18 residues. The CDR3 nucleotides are TGTGCCAGCAGCTCCTCCCCCGACCCGGGACAGGGGACAGATACGCAGTATTTT. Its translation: CASSSSPDPGQGTDTQYF.

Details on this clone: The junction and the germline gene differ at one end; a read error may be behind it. The CDR3 nucleotides are TGCGCCAGCAGCTTGGAACGGGGGGACACAGATACGCGGTATTTT. Translating it yields CASSLERGDTDTRYF. The genes are TRBV5-1 and TRBJ2-3; D possibly corresponds to TRBD2 (7 bases). The CDR3 sequence is 15 residues long. The germline CDR1 and CDR2 sequences are SGHRS and YFSETQ.

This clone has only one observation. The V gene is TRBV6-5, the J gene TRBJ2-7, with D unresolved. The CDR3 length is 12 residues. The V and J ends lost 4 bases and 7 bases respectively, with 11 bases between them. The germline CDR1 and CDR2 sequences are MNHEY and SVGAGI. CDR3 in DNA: TGTGCCAGCAGTTCTCCATCGGGTGAGCAGTACTTC. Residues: CASSSPSGEQYF.

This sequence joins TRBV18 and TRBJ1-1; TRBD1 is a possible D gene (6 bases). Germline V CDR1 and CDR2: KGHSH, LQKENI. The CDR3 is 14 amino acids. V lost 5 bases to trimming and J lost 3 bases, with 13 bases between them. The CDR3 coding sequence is TGTGCCAGCTCATCGGGACATGCAGACACTGAAGCTTTCTTT. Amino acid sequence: CASSSGHADTEAFF.

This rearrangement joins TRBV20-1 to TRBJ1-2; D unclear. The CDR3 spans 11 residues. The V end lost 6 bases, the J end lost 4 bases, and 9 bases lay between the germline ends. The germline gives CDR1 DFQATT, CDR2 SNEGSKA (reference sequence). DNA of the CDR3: TGCAGTGCCGGTCGTGGCTATGGCTACACCTTC. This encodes CSAGRGYGYTF.

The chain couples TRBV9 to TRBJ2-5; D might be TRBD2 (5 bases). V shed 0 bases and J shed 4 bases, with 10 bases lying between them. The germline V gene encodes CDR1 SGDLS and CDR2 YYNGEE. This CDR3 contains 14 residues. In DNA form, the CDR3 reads TGTGCCAGCAGCGTAGGATGGCGGGTAGAGACCCAGTACTTC. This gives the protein CASSVGWRVETQYF.

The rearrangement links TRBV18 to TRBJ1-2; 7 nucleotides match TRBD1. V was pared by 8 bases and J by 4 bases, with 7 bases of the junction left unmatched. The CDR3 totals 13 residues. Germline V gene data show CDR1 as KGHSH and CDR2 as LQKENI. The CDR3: CASTTGSLYGYTF. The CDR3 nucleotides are TGTGCCAGCACGACAGGGTCCCTCTATGGCTACACCTTC.

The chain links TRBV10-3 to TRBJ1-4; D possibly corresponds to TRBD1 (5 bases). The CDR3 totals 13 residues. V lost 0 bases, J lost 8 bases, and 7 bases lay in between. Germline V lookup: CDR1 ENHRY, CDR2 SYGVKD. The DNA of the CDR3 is TGTGCCATCAGTGAGTCGACAGTCGAAAAACTGTTTTTT. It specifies CAISESTVEKLFF.

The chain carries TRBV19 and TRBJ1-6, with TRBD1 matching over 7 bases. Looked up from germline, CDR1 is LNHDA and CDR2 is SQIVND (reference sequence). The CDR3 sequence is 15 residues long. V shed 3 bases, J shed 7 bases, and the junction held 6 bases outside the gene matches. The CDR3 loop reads CASSITGAFNSPLHF. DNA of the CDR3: TGTGCCAGTAGTATTACAGGGGCCTTCAATTCACCCCTCCACTTT.

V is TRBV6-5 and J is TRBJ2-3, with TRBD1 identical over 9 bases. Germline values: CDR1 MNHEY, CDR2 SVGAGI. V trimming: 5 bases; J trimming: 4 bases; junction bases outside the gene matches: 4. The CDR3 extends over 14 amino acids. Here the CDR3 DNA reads TGTGCCAGCAGTGCGGGACAGGGCGCAGATACGCAGTATTTT. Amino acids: CASSAGQGADTQYF.

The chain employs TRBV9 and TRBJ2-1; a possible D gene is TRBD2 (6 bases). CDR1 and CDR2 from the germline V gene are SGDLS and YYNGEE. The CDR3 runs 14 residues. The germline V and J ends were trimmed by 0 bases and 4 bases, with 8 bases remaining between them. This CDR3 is CASSVASEYNEQFF. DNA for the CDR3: TGTGCCAGCAGCGTAGCTAGCGAGTACAATGAGCAGTTCTTC.

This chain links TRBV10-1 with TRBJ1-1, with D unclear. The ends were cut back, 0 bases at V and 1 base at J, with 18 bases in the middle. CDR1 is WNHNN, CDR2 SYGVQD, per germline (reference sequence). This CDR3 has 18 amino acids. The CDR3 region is CASSESLGTPSPNTEAFF. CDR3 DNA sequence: TGCGCCAGCAGTGAGTCTCTCGGTACCCCGTCCCCGAACACTGAAGCTTTCTTT.

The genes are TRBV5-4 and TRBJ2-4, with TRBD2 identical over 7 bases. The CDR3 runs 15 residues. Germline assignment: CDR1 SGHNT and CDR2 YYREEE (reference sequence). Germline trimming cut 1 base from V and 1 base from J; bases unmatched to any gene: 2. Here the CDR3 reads CASSLSGGAKNIQYF. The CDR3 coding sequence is TGTGCCAGCAGCTTGTCCGGGGGGGCCAAAAACATTCAGTACTTC.

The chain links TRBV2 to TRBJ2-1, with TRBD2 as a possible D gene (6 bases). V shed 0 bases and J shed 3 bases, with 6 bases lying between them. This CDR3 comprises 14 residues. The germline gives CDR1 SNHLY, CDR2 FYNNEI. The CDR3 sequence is CASSEAGLYNEQFF. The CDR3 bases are TGTGCCAGCAGTGAAGCGGGACTCTACAATGAGCAGTTCTTC.

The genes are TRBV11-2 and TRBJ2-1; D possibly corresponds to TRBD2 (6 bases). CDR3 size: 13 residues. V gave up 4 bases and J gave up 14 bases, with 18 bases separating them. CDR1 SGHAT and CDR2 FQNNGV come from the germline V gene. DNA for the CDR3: TGTGCCAGCAGCTATGGCCATTCGGGAGTGGAGTTCTTC. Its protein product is CASSYGHSGVEFF.

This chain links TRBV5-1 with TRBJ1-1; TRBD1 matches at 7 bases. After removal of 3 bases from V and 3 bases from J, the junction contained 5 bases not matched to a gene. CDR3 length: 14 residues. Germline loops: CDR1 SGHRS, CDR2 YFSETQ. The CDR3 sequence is CASSSGQGDTEAFF. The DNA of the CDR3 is TGCGCCAGCAGCTCGGGCCAGGGGGACACTGAAGCTTTCTTT.

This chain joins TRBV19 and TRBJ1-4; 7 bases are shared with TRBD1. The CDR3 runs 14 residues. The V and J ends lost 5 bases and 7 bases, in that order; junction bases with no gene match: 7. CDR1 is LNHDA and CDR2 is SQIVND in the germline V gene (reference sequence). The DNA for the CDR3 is TGTGCCAGTAGTCAACAGGGGAAGGCTGAAAAACTGTTTTTT. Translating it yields CASSQQGKAEKLFF.

The CDR3 loop is CASSLALYRGEQFF. The CDR3 DNA sequence: TGTGCCAGCAGCTTGGCCCTCTACAGGGGTGAGCAGTTCTTC. The rearrangement links TRBV5-6 to TRBJ2-1, with 7 bases aligning to TRBD1. Germline CDR1 SGHDT, CDR2 YYEEEE. V shed 0 bases and J 9 bases; nucleotides not matched to a gene: 6. There are 14 residues in the CDR3.

The CDR3 protein is CASTWQMHHQPQHF. CDR3 nucleotides: TGTGCCAGCACGTGGCAGATGCACCATCAGCCCCAGCATTTT. The gene calls are TRBV28 and TRBJ1-5; D is uncertain. This CDR3 is built from 14 residues. In germline, CDR1 is MDHEN, CDR2 SYDVKM. The V and J ends lost 7 bases and 5 bases respectively, with 15 bases between them.

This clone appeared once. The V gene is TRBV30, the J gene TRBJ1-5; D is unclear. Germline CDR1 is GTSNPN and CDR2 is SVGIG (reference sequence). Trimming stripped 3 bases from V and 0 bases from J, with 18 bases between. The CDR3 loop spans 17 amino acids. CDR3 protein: CAWSAGVGQYSNQPQHF. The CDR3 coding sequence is TGTGCCTGGAGCGCCGGGGTCGGGCAGTATAGCAATCAGCCCCAGCATTTT.

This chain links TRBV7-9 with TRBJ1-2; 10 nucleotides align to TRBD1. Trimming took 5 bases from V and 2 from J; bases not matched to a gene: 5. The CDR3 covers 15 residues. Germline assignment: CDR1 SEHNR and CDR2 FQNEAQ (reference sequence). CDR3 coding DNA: TGTGCCAGCAGCCCCTGGACAGGGGGAAACTATGGCTACACCTTC. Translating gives CASSPWTGGNYGYTF.

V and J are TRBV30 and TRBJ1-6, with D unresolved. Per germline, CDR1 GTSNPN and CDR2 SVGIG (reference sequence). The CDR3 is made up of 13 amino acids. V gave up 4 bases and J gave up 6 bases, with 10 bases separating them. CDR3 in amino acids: CAWTSFFNSPLHF. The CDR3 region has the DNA TGTGCCTGGACTAGTTTTTTTAATTCACCCCTCCACTTT.

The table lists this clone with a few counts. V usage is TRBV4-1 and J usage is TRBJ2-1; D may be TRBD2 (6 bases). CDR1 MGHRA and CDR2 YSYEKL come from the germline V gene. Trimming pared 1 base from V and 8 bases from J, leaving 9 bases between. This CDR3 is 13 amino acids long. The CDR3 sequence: CASSQGGGYEQFF. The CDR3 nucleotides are TGCGCCAGCAGCCAAGGGGGAGGCTATGAGCAGTTCTTC.

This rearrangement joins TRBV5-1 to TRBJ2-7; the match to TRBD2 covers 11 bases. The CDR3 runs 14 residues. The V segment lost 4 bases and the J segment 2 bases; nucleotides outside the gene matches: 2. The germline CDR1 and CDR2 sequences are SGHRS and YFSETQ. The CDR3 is CASSGTSGAYEQYF. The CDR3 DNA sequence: TGCGCCAGCAGCGGGACTAGCGGTGCCTACGAGCAGTACTTC.

Here the CDR3 reads CASSFITGEQYF. The CDR3 DNA sequence: TGTGCCAGCAGCTTTATAACAGGAGAGCAGTACTTC. The chain carries TRBV5-8 and TRBJ2-7; D may be TRBD1 (5 bases). The CDR3 runs 12 residues. Germline V gene sequence: CDR1 SGHTS, CDR2 YDEGEE. Trimming removed 2 bases from V and 7 bases from J, with 10 bases in between. Variable domain in full (rest from reference TRBV5-8 and TRBJ2-7): EAGVTQSPTHLIKTRGQQATLRCSPISGHTSVYWYQQALGLGLQFLLWYDEGEERNRGNFPPRFSGRQFPNYSSELNVNALELEDSALYLCASSFITGEQYFGPGTRLTVT.

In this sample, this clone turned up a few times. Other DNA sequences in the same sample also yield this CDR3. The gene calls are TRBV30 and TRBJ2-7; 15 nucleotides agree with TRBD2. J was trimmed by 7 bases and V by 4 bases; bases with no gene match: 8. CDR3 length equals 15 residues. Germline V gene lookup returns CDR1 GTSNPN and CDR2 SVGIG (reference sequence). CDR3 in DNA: TGTGCCTGGAACGTACTAGGACTAGCGGGAGGGGAGCAGTACTTC. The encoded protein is CAWNVLGLAGGEQYF.